The rows below give T cell receptor beta chains drawn from one sample of a study of human T cells and chemical hapten exposure. In TCRdb, the RACE reads were re-called with MiXCR into one record per CDR3 protein. The table lists approximately 260,000 distinct CDR3 sequences, approximately 7.5% of them singletons. The starting material was whole blood, obtained in connection with sensitization to the hapten diphenylcyclopropenone (DPC). All receptors come from a man aged 18 to 29 with alopecia areata. Some clones in this sample may be carry-over from other donors' samples. Each CDR3 is given with its conserved first and last residue. The order of the fields is J gene, D gene, clone size, V gene, CDR3 DNA, CDR3 protein. D genes are given only for firm matches. Clone sizes are given selectively: once, few, many, or a class where the clone is expanded.

>TRBJ1-1|NA|NA|TRBV12-5
TGTGCTAGTGGTTTGTTTACGATAACTGAAGCTTTCTTT
CASGLFTITEAFF
>TRBJ1-3|NA|NA|TRBV15
TGTGCCACCAGCAGAGAGCAGGGAGCTGGAAACACCATATATTTT
CATSREQGAGNTIYF
>TRBJ1-1|NA|few|TRBV2
TGTGCCAGCAGGGGAACCATCCTGAACACTGAAGCTTTCTTT
CASRGTILNTEAFF
>TRBJ1-2|NA|NA|TRBV6-5
TGTGCCAGCAGCCCATCGAACCGCGGCTACACCTTC
CASSPSNRGYTF
>TRBJ1-1|TRBD1|few|TRBV7-8
TGTGCCAGCAGCCCTCTCCCGGGACAGGGTGCCGCTGAAGCTTTCTTT
CASSPLPGQGAAEAFF
>TRBJ2-6|NA|NA|TRBV6-2/TRBV6-3
TGTGCCAGCAGCGGAAACTCTGGGGCCAACGTCCTGACTTTC
CASSGNSGANVLTF
>TRBJ1-6|NA|few|TRBV6-5
TGTGCCAGCAGTTACTCGACGTGGGCGACTTCTAATTCACCCCTCCACTTT
CASSYSTWATSNSPLHF
>TRBJ2-3|TRBD2|NA|TRBV7-2
TGTGCCAGCAGCTATGCGGGAGGTAGCACAGATACGCAGTATTTT
CASSYAGGSTDTQYF
>TRBJ1-2|TRBD1|few|TRBV9
TGTGCCAGCAGCCCATCGACGGGGACAGGGTATGGCTACACCTTC
CASSPSTGTGYGYTF
>TRBJ2-1|TRBD2|NA|TRBV7-9
TGTGCCAGCAGCACGCGGGGGGGCAGAAATGAGCAGTTCTTC
CASSTRGGRNEQFF
>TRBJ2-1|NA|many|TRBV4-1
TGCGCCAGCAGCCAAGATTTGAGCGACAATGAGCAGTTCTTC
CASSQDLSDNEQFF
>TRBJ1-1|NA|many|TRBV7-2
TGTGCCAGCAGCTTAGAGACAGGTAGAAACACTGAAGCTTTCTTT
CASSLETGRNTEAFF
>TRBJ2-6|NA|few|TRBV5-4
TGTGCCAGCAGCTTACGGAACCCCCCTGGGGCCAACGTCCTGACTTTC
CASSLRNPPGANVLTF
>TRBJ2-1|TRBD1|few|TRBV7-2
TGTGCCAGCAGCAAGCCGGGACAGGGAATAAATGAGCAGTTCTTC
CASSKPGQGINEQFF
>TRBJ2-3|NA|NA|TRBV28
TGTGCCAGCAAGGGGTGGATTGGGACAGATACGCAGTATTTT
CASKGWIGTDTQYF
>TRBJ1-5|TRBD1|few|TRBV5-1
TGCGCCAGCAGCCCAGGGGGGCGCAATCAGCCCCAGCATTTT
CASSPGGRNQPQHF
>TRBJ1-5|NA|few|TRBV6-2/TRBV6-3
TGTGCCAGCAGTAACCCAGGGCAGCCCCAGCATTTT
CASSNPGQPQHF
>TRBJ2-5|NA|many|TRBV10-3
TGTGCCATCAGGGCGGGACAAGAGACCCAGTACTTC
CAIRAGQETQYF
>TRBJ2-3|NA|NA|TRBV7-6
TGTGCCAGCAGCCCCCGGACCGATCCAGATACGCAGTATTTT
CASSPRTDPDTQYF
>TRBJ2-7|NA|NA|TRBV7-9
TGTGCCAGCAGCCAGCCAGGGAACGAGCAGTACTTC
CASSQPGNEQYF
>TRBJ1-5|NA|NA|TRBV2
TGTGCCAGCAGTGTGCTGCTAGTAGGCAATCAGCCCCAGCATTTT
CASSVLLVGNQPQHF
>TRBJ1-3|TRBD1|many|TRBV20-1
TGCAGTGCATACAGGGGCGGGGGAAACACCATATATTTT
CSAYRGGGNTIYF
>TRBJ1-3|NA|few|TRBV20-1
TGCAGTGCCTGGGAGACTAATGGAAACACCATATATTTT
CSAWETNGNTIYF
>TRBJ2-1|NA|many|TRBV15
TGTGCCACCAGCAGAAACAATGAGCAGTTCTTC
CATSRNNEQFF
>TRBJ2-2|NA|NA|TRBV12-5
TGTGCTAGTGGTTTACTCTCCGGGACAAATTACACCGGGGAGCTGTTTTTT
CASGLLSGTNYTGELFF
>TRBJ2-7|TRBD1|NA|TRBV4-3
TGCGCCAGCAGCCAGGGGGACAGTGCGTCAGAGCAGTACTTC
CASSQGDSASEQYF
>TRBJ2-1|NA|NA|TRBV4-3
TGCGCCAGCAGCCAAGAGTACAGGGGGACTAATTTTAATGAGCAGTTCTTC
CASSQEYRGTNFNEQFF
>TRBJ1-2|NA|many|TRBV5-1
TGCGCCAGCAGCCGCCCGGACAGCAGTCACTATGGCTACACCTTC
CASSRPDSSHYGYTF
>TRBJ2-2|NA|many|TRBV11-3
TGTGCCAGCAGCAGCGGATCGAACACCGGGGAGCTGTTTTTT
CASSSGSNTGELFF
>TRBJ1-1|NA|few|TRBV18
TGTGCCAGCTCACCGCCAGGAACGCGTTCTGGGACTTTCTTT
CASSPPGTRSGTFF
>TRBJ1-1|NA|few|TRBV7-9
TGTGCCAGCAGCCATTGGGACACAACGAACACTGAAGCTTTCTTT
CASSHWDTTNTEAFF
>TRBJ2-6|NA|NA|TRBV6-2/TRBV6-3
TGTGCCAGCAGTTATTGGCGACCGGGCCGCTTAGGAACCGGGGCCAACGTCCTGACTTTC
CASSYWRPGRLGTGANVLTF
>TRBJ1-4|NA|NA|TRBV7-9
TGTGCCAGCAGCTGGGGGGATGAAAAACTGTTTTTT
CASSWGDEKLFF
>TRBJ1-6|TRBD1|NA|TRBV2
TGTGCCAGCAGAGGGGGCAATTATAATTCACCCCTCCACTTT
CASRGGNYNSPLHF
>TRBJ2-5|NA|few|TRBV4-1
TGCGCCAGCAGCCAACCCATGGAGACCCAGTACTTC
CASSQPMETQYF
>TRBJ2-7|TRBD2|few|TRBV7-9
TGTGCCAGCAGCTTAATCACTAGCGGGACCTACGAGCAGTACTTC
CASSLITSGTYEQYF
>TRBJ2-7|NA|few|TRBV20-1
TGCAGTGCTAGAGAAGTGAAGTTATCCTCCTACGAGCAGTACTTC
CSAREVKLSSYEQYF
>TRBJ2-1|TRBD1|many|TRBV7-9
TGTGCCAGCAGCTTAGACAGGGGGAGATACGATGAGCAGTTCTTC
CASSLDRGRYDEQFF
>TRBJ2-4|TRBD1|many|TRBV6-1
TGTGCCAGCAGCAAAGGGACAGGGTTCGACAAAAACATTCAGTACTTC
CASSKGTGFDKNIQYF
>TRBJ2-1|TRBD2|NA|TRBV20-1
TGCAGTGCTAGAGAAGGGGACTACTACAATGAGCAGTTCTTC
CSAREGDYYNEQFF
>TRBJ2-2|TRBD1|few|TRBV28
TGTGCCACCAGACAGGGTCACACCGGGGAGCTGTTTTTT
CATRQGHTGELFF